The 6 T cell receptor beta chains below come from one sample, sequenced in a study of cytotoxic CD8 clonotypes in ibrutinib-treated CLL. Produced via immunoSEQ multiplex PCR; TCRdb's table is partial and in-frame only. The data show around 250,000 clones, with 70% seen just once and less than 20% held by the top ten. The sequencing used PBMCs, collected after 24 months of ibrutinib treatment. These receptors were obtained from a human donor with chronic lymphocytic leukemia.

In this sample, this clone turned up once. CDR3 nucleotide sequence: TGTGCCAGCAGCCGGCTCGGAAGGACCCAAGAGACCCAGTACTTC. Translated: CASSRLGRTQETQYF. The chain has TRBV9 and TRBJ2-5, with D hard to call. Germline CDR1 reads SGDLS; CDR2 reads YYNGEE. V gave up 4 bases and J gave up 1 base, with 14 bases separating them. The CDR3 sequence is 15 residues long.

This CDR3 is CASSPQTAWNTEAFF. In DNA, the CDR3 is TGTGCCAGCAGCCCACAGACAGCGTGGAACACTGAAGCTTTCTTT. This sequence joins TRBV7-9 and TRBJ1-1, with a tentative D call TRBD1 (5 bases). Germline assignment: CDR1 SEHNR and CDR2 FQNEAQ (reference sequence). This CDR3 is 15 amino acids long. V was trimmed by 5 bases and J by 1 base, leaving 14 bases between them.

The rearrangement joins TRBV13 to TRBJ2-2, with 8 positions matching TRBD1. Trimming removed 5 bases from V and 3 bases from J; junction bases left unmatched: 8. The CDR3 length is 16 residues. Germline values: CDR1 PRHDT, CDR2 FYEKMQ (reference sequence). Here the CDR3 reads CASSLRGRRYTGELFF. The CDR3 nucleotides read TGTGCCAGCAGCCTCAGGGGGCGTCGCTACACCGGGGAGCTGTTTTTT. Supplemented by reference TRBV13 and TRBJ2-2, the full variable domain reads AAGVIQSPRHLIKEKRETATLKCYPIPRHDTVYWYQQGPGQDPQFLISFYEKMQSDKGSIPDRFSAQQFSDYHSELNMSSLELGDSALYFCASSLRGRRYTGELFFGEGSRLTVL.

The CDR3 DNA reads TGTGCCAGCAGCGTCGCGGAAGAGGAGCAGTACTTC. Its protein product is CASSVAEEEQYF. The V gene is TRBV11-3, the J gene TRBJ2-7, with D hard to call. CDR3 size: 12 residues. Per the germline V gene, CDR1 is SGHNT and CDR2 is YENEEA. The V end lost 5 bases, the J end lost 7 bases, and 12 bases lay between the germline ends.

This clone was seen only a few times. As DNA, the CDR3 is TGCGCCAGCACCCGCGGGGATCTAGGGAACGAGCAGTACTTC. Translation gives CASTRGDLGNEQYF. The chain couples TRBV5-1 to TRBJ2-7; D is perhaps TRBD2 (6 bases). CDR3 size: 14 residues. Trimming cost V 6 bases and J 5 bases, with 18 bases left between them. CDR1 is SGHRS and CDR2 is YFSETQ in the germline V gene.

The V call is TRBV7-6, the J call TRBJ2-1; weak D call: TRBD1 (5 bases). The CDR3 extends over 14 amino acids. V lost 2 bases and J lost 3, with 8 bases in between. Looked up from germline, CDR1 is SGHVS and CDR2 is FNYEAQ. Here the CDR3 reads CASSLSGYYNEQFF. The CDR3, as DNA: TGTGCCAGCAGCTTATCAGGGTACTACAATGAGCAGTTCTTC.